A single sample is the source of the 28 T cell receptor beta chains below, sequenced in a study of cytomegalovirus exposure and HLA in healthy donors. The protocol was immunoSEQ multiplex PCR, while the TCRdb copy is restricted to in-frame clones and leaves out a portion. The data show under 75,000 clones, about 97% seen once. The sequenced sample consisted of PBMCs. Receptors were obtained from a woman aged 18-29 years in good health and CMV-seropositive.

This sequence joins TRBV5-1 and TRBJ1-2; D remains unclear. Deletions cut 0 bases from V and 0 bases from J, with 6 bases between. Per germline, CDR1 SGHRS and CDR2 YFSETQ. This CDR3 is 14 amino acids long. The CDR3 loop reads CASSLAPANYGYTF. The CDR3 DNA sequence: TGCGCCAGCAGCTTGGCTCCGGCTAACTATGGCTACACCTTC.

The chain joins TRBV6-6 to TRBJ2-3; 7 bases match TRBD2. CDR1 and CDR2 from the germline V gene are MNHNY and SVGAGI (reference sequence). The CDR3 runs 15 residues. V was clipped by 6 bases and J by 3 bases; unmatched bases: 9. The CDR3 sequence: CASRERGGGTDTQYF. DNA of the CDR3: TGTGCCAGCAGAGAGCGGGGAGGAGGGACAGATACGCAGTATTTT.

V is TRBV7-9 and J is TRBJ2-5, with 9 positions matching TRBD1. The germline V gene has CDR1 SEHNR and CDR2 FQNEAQ (reference sequence). This CDR3 spans 15 amino acids. J lost 5 bases, V lost 5 bases, and 9 bases had no gene match. CDR3 sequence: CASSRDRGVLETQYF. As DNA, the CDR3 is TGTGCCAGCAGCCGCGACAGGGGGGTTCTCGAGACCCAGTACTTC.

This chain uses TRBV10-3 with TRBJ2-7; D may be TRBD1 (5 bases). V gave up 0 bases and J gave up 3 bases, with 9 bases separating them. The CDR3 is 14 residues long. Per the germline V gene, CDR1 is ENHRY and CDR2 is SYGVKD. CDR3 nucleotide sequence: TGTGCCATCAGTGAGTCCAGGGCCGGCTACGAGCAGTACTTC. Protein: CAISESRAGYEQYF.

The chain uses TRBV5-1 and TRBJ2-1; unclear D gene. Trimming pared 5 bases from V and 9 bases from J, leaving 12 bases between. The CDR3 spans 12 residues. Looked up from germline, CDR1 is SGHRS and CDR2 is YFSETQ. The CDR3 here is CASSQSVSEQFF. DNA of the CDR3: TGCGCCAGCAGTCAAAGCGTCTCTGAGCAGTTCTTC.

This chain connects TRBV27 to TRBJ2-3; the D is unclear. The CDR3 consists of 16 residues. V dropped 5 bases and J dropped 0 bases, with 15 bases sitting between them. CDR1 is MNHEY, CDR2 SMNVEV, per germline (reference sequence). In DNA form, the CDR3 reads TGTGCCAGCAGTCCCCGTTGGTTGACTAGCACAGATACGCAGTATTTT. It codes for CASSPRWLTSTDTQYF.

CDR3 sequence: CASSPGTLNSGNTIYF. The CDR3 bases are TGTGCCAGCTCACCCGGGACTTTAAACTCTGGAAACACCATATATTTT. V usage is TRBV18 and J usage is TRBJ1-3, with D possibly matching TRBD1 (5 bases). V was trimmed by 3 bases and J by 0 bases, leaving 12 bases between them. This CDR3 is built from 16 residues. Germline lookup yields CDR1 KGHSH and CDR2 LQKENI.

CDR3 bases: TGTGCCAGCAGTGGAACAGAGGGACTCCTACTTGTGGAGACCCAGTACTTC. This translates into CASSGTEGLLLVETQYF. The chain links TRBV6-1 to TRBJ2-5; D is perhaps TRBD2 (6 bases). V lost 4 bases, J lost 5 bases, and 23 bases lay in between. The germline V gene encodes CDR1 MNHNS and CDR2 SASEGT. This CDR3 region has 17 residues.

V usage is TRBV18 and J usage is TRBJ1-1; 8 nucleotides match TRBD1. In germline, CDR1 is KGHSH, CDR2 LQKENI. CDR3 size: 18 residues. With V trimmed by 1 base and J by 0 bases, 10 bases remained unmatched. CDR3 DNA: TGTGCCAGCTCACCACTGTTTAGCCGGGACAGGATGAACACTGAAGCTTTCTTT. Translating gives CASSPLFSRDRMNTEAFF.

The chain employs TRBV7-3 and TRBJ2-1; perhaps TRBD2 as D (5 bases). This CDR3 is built from 15 residues. Trimming pared 5 bases from V and 7 bases from J, leaving 18 bases between. Per the germline V gene, CDR1 is SGHTA and CDR2 is FQGTGA. This CDR3 reads CASSPGGYWENEQFF. CDR3 coding DNA: TGTGCCAGCAGCCCCGGTGGCTACTGGGAGAATGAGCAGTTCTTC. Full variable domain (missing parts from reference TRBV7-3 and TRBJ2-1): GAGVSQTPSNKVTEKGKYVELRCDPISGHTALYWYRQSLGQGPEFLIYFQGTGAADDSGLPNDRFFAVRPEGSVSTLKIQRTERGDSAVYLCASSPGGYWENEQFFGPGTRLTVL.

The chain has TRBV7-9 and TRBJ2-1; 11 nucleotides line up with TRBD2. Germline CDR1 is SEHNR and CDR2 is FQNEAQ (reference sequence). The J segment lost 5 bases and the V segment lost 6 bases, leaving 3 bases of the junction unmatched. The CDR3 is 14 amino acids. CDR3 in DNA: TGTGCCAGCAGGTCGGGACTAGCGGACAATGAGCAGTTCTTC. It is translated as CASRSGLADNEQFF.

This clone has only one observation. The chain uses TRBV6-1 and TRBJ2-1, with 10 bases that match TRBD2. The CDR3 has 16 amino acids. V lost 4 bases and J lost 7; bases outside the gene matches: 10. The germline gives CDR1 MNHNS, CDR2 SASEGT. The CDR3: CASSALLAGVFNEQFF. CDR3 nucleotide sequence: TGTGCCAGCAGTGCCCTCCTAGCGGGAGTGTTTAATGAGCAGTTCTTC.

This chain uses TRBV29-1 with TRBJ1-1; 8 bases match TRBD1. The ends lost 3 bases at V and 2 bases at J; junction bases unmatched: 2. The CDR3 is made up of 13 amino acids. Germline V CDR1 and CDR2: SQVTM, ANQGSEA. As DNA, the CDR3 is TGCAGCGTTGAGGCAGGGGGCAACACTGAAGCTTTCTTT. Amino acids: CSVEAGGNTEAFF. The whole variable domain, remainder taken from reference TRBV29-1 and TRBJ1-1, is SAVISQKPSRDICQRGTSLTIQCQVDSQVTMMFWYRQQPGQSLTLIATANQGSEATYESGFVIDKFPISRPNLTFSTLTVSNMSPEDSSIYLCSVEAGGNTEAFFGQGTRLTVV.

V is TRBV27 and J is TRBJ2-5, with TRBD2 matching over 9 bases. The CDR3 is made up of 15 amino acids. The J segment lost 5 bases and the V segment lost 4 bases, leaving 8 bases of the junction unmatched. Germline V gene data show CDR1 as MNHEY and CDR2 as SMNVEV (reference sequence). The CDR3 region is CASSSGREGRETQYF. CDR3 DNA sequence: TGTGCCAGCAGTTCTGGGCGGGAGGGCCGTGAGACCCAGTACTTC.

The J gene is TRBJ2-1, the V gene TRBV19; 12 bases are a match to TRBD2. V lost 1 base and J lost 6; bases outside the gene matches: 13. Looked up from germline, CDR1 is LNHDA and CDR2 is SQIVND (reference sequence). This CDR3 is built from 19 residues. The CDR3 protein is CASSIASSGRARFFNEQFF. The CDR3 nucleotides are TGTGCCAGTAGTATAGCTTCTAGCGGGAGGGCCCGTTTCTTCAATGAGCAGTTCTTC.

The J gene is TRBJ1-5, the V gene TRBV21-1; the DNA was not compared with TRBD1, the D call given in the table. TRBV21-1 is a pseudogene. The CDR3 contains 18 residues. CDR3 sequence (DNA): TGTGCCAGCAGCAAACCACGTTGGGCCCCGTATAGCAATCAGCCCCAGCATTTT. Translating gives CASSKPRWAPYSNQPQHF.

The V gene is TRBV11-2, the J gene TRBJ1-1; TRBD1 is a possible D gene (5 bases). Germline CDR1 and CDR2: SGHAT and FQNNGV. CDR3 length equals 16 residues. The V and J ends lost 0 bases and 1 base respectively, with 12 bases between them. In DNA, the CDR3 is TGTGCCAGCAGCTTAGATCGGGCAGGGCCGAACACTGAAGCTTTCTTT. Its translation is CASSLDRAGPNTEAFF.

The chain couples TRBV30 to TRBJ1-3; 8 nucleotides line up with TRBD1. This CDR3 spans 14 amino acids. J gave up 4 bases and V 1 base, and 3 bases lay outside the gene matches. CDR1 and CDR2 from the germline V gene are GTSNPN and SVGIG (reference sequence). CDR3: CAWSGTGTGNTIYF. The CDR3 coding sequence is TGTGCCTGGAGTGGGACAGGGACCGGAAACACCATATATTTT.

The chain joins TRBV27 to TRBJ1-2, with D possibly matching TRBD1 (6 bases). The CDR3 covers 14 residues. Germline lookup yields CDR1 MNHEY and CDR2 SMNVEV (reference sequence). V dropped 5 bases and J dropped 5 bases, with 15 bases sitting between them. The CDR3 coding sequence is TGTGCCAGCAGTCCGTCGGGGGGCGTTTATGGCTACACCTTC. It specifies CASSPSGGVYGYTF.

For the CDR3, the DNA is TGTGCCAGCAGCTTGTGGGCCGCCAATGAGCAGTTCTTC. This codes for CASSLWAANEQFF. The V gene is TRBV11-2, the J gene TRBJ2-1; unclear D gene. Germline CDR1 reads SGHAT; CDR2 reads FQNNGV. V shed 3 bases and J shed 6 bases, with 9 bases lying between them. CDR3 length equals 13 residues.

This sequence joins TRBV9 and TRBJ2-5; weak D call: TRBD2 (6 bases). The J call may be incorrect, as the DNA end agrees better with TRBJ2-7. CDR1 is SGDLS and CDR2 is YYNGEE in the germline V gene. The CDR3 covers 14 residues. CDR3 nucleotides: TGTGCCAGCAGCGTAGCGTTAGCGGCTGGCGAGCAGTACTTC. Its translation is CASSVALAAGEQYF.

Only one count was recorded for this clone. The rearrangement joins TRBV10-2 to TRBJ1-4; D might be TRBD1 (5 bases). V gave up 2 bases and J gave up 8 bases, with 27 bases separating them. From germline, CDR1 is WSHSY and CDR2 SAAADI. The CDR3 consists of 19 residues. The CDR3 DNA is TGCGCCAGCAGTGAGCCGGACCCCCAGGGCACGAGAAATGGCGAAAAACTGTTTTTT. It specifies CASSEPDPQGTRNGEKLFF.

This clone was observed a single time. CDR3 sequence: CASSGGQGSFGNQPQHF. As DNA, the CDR3 is TGTGCCAGCAGTGGGGGACAGGGGTCGTTTGGCAATCAGCCCCAGCATTTT. V is TRBV6-1 and J is TRBJ1-5; 10 nucleotides agree with TRBD1. The CDR3 spans 17 residues. V shed 4 bases, J shed 2 bases, and the junction held 8 bases outside the gene matches. Germline loops: CDR1 MNHNS, CDR2 SASEGT.

The rearrangement links TRBV9 to TRBJ1-4; D perhaps matches TRBD1 (6 bases). This CDR3 has 14 amino acids. V was cut by 5 bases and J by 8 bases, with 16 bases left in between. From germline, CDR1 is SGDLS and CDR2 YYNGEE. The CDR3 DNA reads TGTGCCAGCAGTGTCACAGGGAACCAAGAAAAACTGTTTTTT. The encoded protein is CASSVTGNQEKLFF.

The chain joins TRBV19 to TRBJ2-7; 10 nucleotides line up with TRBD2. Germline CDR1 LNHDA, CDR2 SQIVND (reference sequence). Unmatched junction bases numbered 15, after V lost 5 bases and J lost 5 bases. This CDR3 is 17 amino acids long. This CDR3 reads CASSFPRQAGGLHEQYF. CDR3 in DNA: TGTGCCAGTAGTTTTCCCCGACAAGCGGGAGGGCTCCACGAGCAGTACTTC.

The J gene is TRBJ1-4, the V gene TRBV28; possibly TRBD1 for D (5 bases). The CDR3 is 11 amino acids. Germline-derived CDR1 and CDR2 are MDHEN and SYDVKM. V was clipped by 4 bases and J by 14 bases, with 11 bases between them. The CDR3 DNA is TGTGCCAGCAGTTATAGGGGCAACCTGTTTTTT. Translated, it gives CASSYRGNLFF.

This clone was found once. The genes are TRBV14 and TRBJ2-3; TRBD1 aligns across 7 bases. The germline V gene has CDR1 SGHDN and CDR2 FVKESK. This CDR3 is built from 14 residues. J gave up 4 bases and V 2 bases, and 3 bases lay outside the gene matches. The CDR3 region is CASSQIRGPDTQYF. The CDR3 bases are TGTGCCAGCAGCCAAATAAGGGGGCCAGATACGCAGTATTTT.

V and J are TRBV28 and TRBJ2-7; D uncertain. Germline CDR1 and CDR2: MDHEN and SYDVKM. The CDR3 loop spans 12 amino acids. Trimming stripped 5 bases from V and 3 bases from J, with 8 bases between. The CDR3 protein is CASSHGLYEQYF. The CDR3 DNA sequence: TGTGCCAGCAGTCATGGCCTCTACGAGCAGTACTTC. The full variable domain, completed using reference TRBV28 and TRBJ2-7, is DVKVTQSSRYLVKRTGEKVFLECVQDMDHENMFWYRQDPGLGLRLIYFSYDVKMKEKGDIPEGYSVSREKKERFSLILESASTNQTSMYLCASSHGLYEQYFGPGTRLTVT.